This T cell receptor beta chain was captured by sequencing in a study of CD4+ T cells in melanoma. Study findings and constraints: In melanoma, neoantigen-specific CD4+ T cells reportedly differed in differentiation state. CD8+ T cell, macrophage and B cell function reportedly correlated with neoantigen-specific CD4+ T cells.

Comments on this clone: Antigen specificity is unknown.

Produced via immunoSEQ multiplex PCR; TCRdb's table is partial and in-frame only. The data contain roughly 6,600 clones, roughly three quarters of them singletons. This CDR3 is 12 amino acids long. V was trimmed by 6 bases and J by 7 bases, leaving 9 bases between them. This TCR came from a human donor with melanoma. Source material: cells from a culture (not recorded whether cultured in vitro). The chain is built from TRBV12-3 or TRBV12-4 and TRBJ1-4; D is undetermined. The CDR3 DNA follows: TGTGCCAGCAGGGGGATAAGTGAAAAACTGTTTTTT. Translated: CASRGISEKLFF.